One and the same sample provided the 14 T cell receptor beta chains below, sequenced in a study of blood T cell repertoires in COVID-19. The assay was immunoSEQ multiplex PCR, and TCRdb's table has in-frame clones only and misses some. The data show more than 95,000 clones, roughly 90% seen once. Sequencing was carried out using peripheral blood. The receptors derive from a man aged 65 to 79 who had recovered from COVID-19.

J is TRBJ2-1 and V is TRBV10-2, with unresolved D. CDR1 is WSHSY and CDR2 is SAAADI in the germline V gene. The CDR3 runs 11 residues. V was pared by 2 bases and J by 7 bases, with 3 bases between. The CDR3 reads CASSERNEQFF. The DNA for the CDR3 is TGCGCCAGCAGTGAGCGGAATGAGCAGTTCTTC.

The J gene is TRBJ2-5, the V gene TRBV7-2; 9 nucleotides match TRBD2. The CDR3 extends over 14 amino acids. The germline V gene encodes CDR1 SGHTA and CDR2 FQGNSA. With 5 bases clipped from V and 5 bases from J, the junction kept 6 bases outside the gene matches. CDR3 bases: TGTGCCAGCAGCCTAGTAGCGGGGGCGGAGACCCAGTACTTC. Protein: CASSLVAGAETQYF. Full variable domain (remainder filled in from reference TRBV7-2 and TRBJ2-5): GAGVSQSPSNKVTEKGKDVELRCDPISGHTALYWYRQSLGQGLEFLIYFQGNSAPDKSGLPSDRFSAERTGGSVSTLTIQRTQQEDSAVYLCASSLVAGAETQYFGPGTRLLVL.

The chain links TRBV29-1 to TRBJ2-7, with D perhaps TRBD1 (6 bases). CDR3 length: 13 amino acids. Trimming removed 0 bases from V and 3 bases from J, with 9 bases in between. The germline V gene encodes CDR1 SQVTM and CDR2 ANQGSEA. Here the CDR3 DNA reads TGCAGCGTTGAAGAGGCCAGGGGCTACGAGCAGTACTTC. It translates to CSVEEARGYEQYF.

This rearrangement joins TRBV2 to TRBJ2-3, with D perhaps TRBD1 (5 bases). From germline, CDR1 is SNHLY and CDR2 FYNNEI. The V end was cut by 6 bases, the J end by 5 bases, with 6 bases between. This CDR3 has 11 residues. DNA for the CDR3: TGTGCCAGCAGAGGGGTAGATACGCAGTATTTT. Amino acids: CASRGVDTQYF.

The chain combines TRBV4-2 with TRBJ2-7; 11 bases match TRBD1. Germline V gene data show CDR1 as LGHNA and CDR2 as YNFKEQ. This CDR3 spans 15 amino acids. Germline trimming cut 1 base from V and 4 bases from J; bases unmatched to any gene: 3. This CDR3 reads CASSQAGTGGYEQYF. CDR3 sequence (DNA): TGTGCCAGCAGCCAAGCCGGGACAGGGGGTTACGAGCAGTACTTC.

The chain employs TRBV5-5 and TRBJ2-3, with D unresolved. The V end was cut by 1 base, the J end by 2 bases, with 11 bases between. CDR3 length: 15 amino acids. Germline-derived CDR1 and CDR2 are SGHKS and YYEKEE (reference sequence). The CDR3 bases are TGTGCCAGCAGCTTGTGGCAGGCATACACAGATACGCAGTATTTT. Translating gives CASSLWQAYTDTQYF.

The chain carries TRBV10-2 and TRBJ2-7; the D is unclear. Germline CDR1 WSHSY, CDR2 SAAADI. V was pared by 0 bases and J by 0 bases, with 9 bases between. The CDR3 has 15 amino acids. The CDR3 sequence is CASSESQVISYEQYF. As DNA, the CDR3 is TGCGCCAGCAGTGAGTCGCAGGTAATCTCCTACGAGCAGTACTTC.

This rearrangement joins TRBV5-1 to TRBJ2-1, with 11 bases that match TRBD2. J gave up 2 bases and V 4 bases, and 5 bases lay outside the gene matches. The germline CDR1 and CDR2 sequences are SGHRS and YFSETQ. The CDR3 is made up of 16 amino acids. Here the CDR3 DNA reads TGCGCCAGCAGCCCCTTTAGCGGGGGGGCCTACAATGAGCAGTTCTTC. It translates to CASSPFSGGAYNEQFF.

The chain employs TRBV5-4 and TRBJ2-5; 7 positions agree with TRBD2. Germline trimming cut 1 base from V and 5 bases from J; bases unmatched to any gene: 8. The CDR3 spans 15 residues. From germline, CDR1 is SGHNT and CDR2 YYREEE (reference sequence). This chain's CDR3 is CASSLPSGLRETQYF. DNA for the CDR3: TGTGCCAGCAGCTTGCCTAGCGGCCTCCGGGAGACCCAGTACTTC.

The chain joins TRBV20-1 to TRBJ1-1; D not resolved. This CDR3 has 15 amino acids. The V gene's germline CDR1 is DFQATT and CDR2 SNEGSKA (reference sequence). Trimming stripped 3 bases from V and 7 bases from J, with 21 bases between. The chain's CDR3 is CSASLLELVGSEAFF. The CDR3 nucleotides read TGCAGTGCTAGTTTACTCGAGTTGGTGGGCAGTGAAGCTTTCTTT.

This sequence joins TRBV15 and TRBJ1-2; D ambiguous. V was clipped by 0 bases and J by 8 bases, with 10 bases between them. This CDR3 has 13 residues. Germline V gives CDR1 LNHNV, CDR2 YYDKDF (reference sequence). The CDR3 nucleotides are TGTGCCACCAGCAGAGATAGTGTGTTGGGCTACACCTTC. Translated, it gives CATSRDSVLGYTF.

The V call is TRBV19, the J call TRBJ2-2; D possibly corresponds to TRBD2 (5 bases). The V end was cut by 10 bases, the J end by 0 bases, with 15 bases between. The V gene's germline CDR1 is LNHDA and CDR2 SQIVND (reference sequence). This CDR3 has 15 amino acids. This CDR3 is CATGREPSNTGELFF. CDR3 DNA sequence: TGTGCCACCGGAAGGGAGCCCTCGAACACCGGGGAGCTGTTTTTT.

The J gene is TRBJ1-5, the V gene TRBV2; D unresolved. V was pared by 3 bases and J by 7 bases, with 10 bases between. The CDR3 contains 13 residues. CDR1 and CDR2 (germline): SNHLY, FYNNEI. The CDR3 reads CASSDDKNQPQHF. CDR3 in DNA: TGTGCCAGCAGTGATGACAAGAACCAGCCCCAGCATTTT.

This chain uses TRBV20-1 with TRBJ2-5; D gene ambiguous. The CDR3 runs to 10 residues. Per the germline V gene, CDR1 is DFQATT and CDR2 is SNEGSKA (reference sequence). Trimming took 4 bases from V and 8 from J, leaving 8 bases between them. The CDR3: CSATLRTQYF. As DNA, the CDR3 is TGCAGTGCTACCCTAAGAACCCAGTACTTC.